This T cell receptor beta chain is drawn from a study of Ad26.COV2.S vaccination and SARS-CoV-2 variants. Study-level information: Dosing was one shot or two shots 56 days apart. Study results and limitations: TCR breadth and depth analyses may have underestimated total T cell responses. Higher spike-specific TCR breadth was found in vaccine recipients than in placebo recipients.

The sample's treatment: some 20 received Ad26.COV2.S at low or high dose, single or two shots; about 5 received placebo; per-sample allocation not given. It was on day 63 after the first vaccine or placebo injection that samples were taken. The CDR3 is 17 residues long. The germline V gene encodes CDR1 LGHNA and CDR2 YSLEER. V was cut by 1 base and J by 4 bases, with 19 bases left in between. With regard to this clone: Antigen unknown.

Generated by immunoSEQ multiplex PCR, the TCRdb table keeps only in-frame clones and is missing some. Of 250,000 or so clones in the sample, about 83% were seen once. The V call is TRBV4-3, the J call TRBJ1-2, with D possibly matching TRBD1 (6 bases). The TCR was taken from a person between 18 and 60 years old who received the Ad26.COV2.S COVID-19 vaccine or a placebo. The sequenced sample was peripheral blood, obtained in a trial of Ad26.COV2.S vaccine versus placebo. CDR3: CASSQGVRGGGGYGYTF. CDR3 in DNA: TGCGCCAGCAGCCAAGGAGTTAGGGGAGGGGGTGGCTATGGCTACACCTTC.